This TCR beta chain was identified during a study of cytotoxic CD8 clonotypes in ibrutinib-treated CLL (dated by TCRdb to the early 2020s). Background on the whole study: The cohort had about a dozen relapsed/refractory and 15 treatment-naive patients; roughly 18 were IGHV unmutated. Cryopreserved peripheral blood mononuclear cells were collected before treatment, at response, and at either disease progression or sustained remission. An average of roughly 270,000 productive templates and tens of thousands of productive rearrangements was obtained per sample. All remission and progressive disease samples were collected while patients were still receiving ibrutinib. The response samples were drawn at a median of approximately twelve months into treatment, with a range of about 6 to 40 months. Of the approximately 87 people in the trial, 26 had longitudinal samples available. Responses were partial in roughly 24 patients and complete in 2; after median approximately 69 months follow-up, roughly 14 stayed in remission and some twelve progressed. What the research found in general, with its limitations: Clonality increased at ibrutinib response, stayed stable in sustained remission, and fell back toward baseline at progression. Baseline clonality exceeded that of age-matched healthy donors and correlated strongly with circulating CD8+ T-cell counts. Public clonotypes were found to be uncommon and were observed to contract or remain stable during treatment; the increase in clonality was shown to reflect expansion of private clonotypes at ibrutinib response. Sustained-remission and progressing patients did not have matched sampling times, and lymph node repertoires were not examined.

The goal of deep resolution MiSeq sequencing was a depth between 1 in 1 million and 1 in 200,000 T cells, and coverage averaged 10x per clonotype. TCR beta libraries were generated with the immunoSEQ hsTCRB Kit. In the source study's methods: ImmunoSEQ Data Assistant and ImmunoSEQ Analyzer were used for data analysis, and V, D and J genes were assigned according to IMGT definitions. Clonality was computed as one minus normalized Shannon entropy of productive rearrangement frequencies, ranging from 0 to 1. Only overrepresented clonotypes making up at least 0.05% of each patient's repertoire were included in the public clonotype analysis. Approximately 14 age-matched healthy donor repertoires from immuneACCESS were used as controls for clonality. TCRdb took this table from immuneACCESS and kept in-frame rearrangements with V and J called. Such tables lack part of the clones; where checked against another copy, unresolved V genes explain under half of the gap, and the rest is unexplained. V and J calls and clone size are as listed in that table; D and trimming were resolved from the DNA. The sample table lists roughly 180,000 clones, less than 85% of them with a count of one. The top ten hold under 5.5% of the sample.

As for this clone: No cognate antigen has been identified for it. No much larger clone exists at a distance of one base, and base qualities are not known.

The V end gives up 0 bases and the J end 6 bases, leaving 1 base in the junction not matched to a gene. Counted from cysteine to phenylalanine, this CDR3 has 13 amino acids. Of all the DNA, just the CDR3 is kept, 39 bases in frame from base 1. Sequences LGHNA (CDR1) and YNFKEQ (CDR2) are obtained from the germline V gene. This specimen's time point label, per the study, means: 20 to 25 months on ibrutinib. Approximately 2 micrograms of genomic DNA were extracted from cryopreserved PBMCs for TCR beta library preparation. Longitudinal blood samples from CLL patients receiving ibrutinib monotherapy were subjected to high-throughput TCR beta sequencing. The patients took part in an open-label, single-center phase 2 trial of ibrutinib monotherapy.

This chain is built from TRBV4-2 and TRBJ1-2; the junction holds 7 bases that match TRBD1. The receptor was isolated from a human donor with chronic lymphocytic leukemia. The starting material was PBMCs, obtained after 24 months of ibrutinib treatment. The DNA sequence follows: TGTGCCAGCAGCCAAGAGGGACAGAATGGCTACACCTTC. Its translation reads: CASSQEGQNGYTF.